These T cell receptor beta chains were read from a single sample in a study of CXCR3-negative and CXCR3-positive naive CD8 T cells. After re-calling the 5' RACE reads, TCRdb lists one entry per CDR3 protein, DNA absent. Its table records some 150,000 distinct CDR3 sequences. The sample consisted of naive CXCR3+ CD8+ T cells from blood. The source of these receptors is a human donor in good health. Some clones in this sample may be carry-over from other donors' samples. Both conserved end residues are part of each CDR3.

J | V | CDR3
TRBJ1-5 | TRBV12-3/TRBV12-4 | CASSLGVPGQPQHF
TRBJ2-3 | TRBV29-1 | CSVEDRQTLSTDTQYF
TRBJ2-1 | TRBV19 | CASSENAFVYNEQFF
TRBJ2-7 | TRBV9 | CASSTGSEGEQYF
TRBJ2-7 | TRBV29-1 | CSVVFPSYHEQYF
TRBJ1-2 | TRBV5-1 | CASSLTPTGGGPYGYTF
TRBJ2-7 | TRBV12-3/TRBV12-4 | CASSLGQLRYEQYF
TRBJ2-3 | TRBV20-1 | CSARDIAANTDTQYF
TRBJ2-3 | TRBV7-8 | CASSLEAGGGADTQYF
TRBJ2-3 | TRBV29-1 | CSVDPSGRSTDTQYF
TRBJ2-1 | TRBV29-1 | CSSPRPGQGANEQFF
TRBJ2-1 | TRBV6-6 | CASSTRTYNEQFF
TRBJ1-1 | TRBV20-1 | CSASKQGESTEAFF
TRBJ1-1 | TRBV30 | CAWSVLIGSSRAAEAFF
TRBJ2-1 | TRBV29-1 | CSATIDNEQFF
TRBJ1-5 | TRBV15 | CATSLRQVNQPQHF
TRBJ2-1 | TRBV12-3/TRBV12-4 | CASSLPEANNEQFF
TRBJ2-3 | TRBV28 | CASSVLAVDTQYF
TRBJ2-3 | TRBV28 | CASRGGLAKTGDTQYF
TRBJ1-1 | TRBV5-1 | CASSWAGTEAFF
TRBJ2-7 | TRBV7-9 | CASSLTGDEQYF
TRBJ2-1 | TRBV20-1 | CSAPTGTIYNEQFF
TRBJ2-1 | TRBV7-8 | CASSLFVPRSYNEQFF
TRBJ1-1 | TRBV15 | CATSREGDIDTEAFF
TRBJ2-7 | TRBV12-3/TRBV12-4 | CASSLGQGLWDEQYF
TRBJ2-3 | TRBV18 | CASSPLGGGPLTDTQYF
TRBJ2-1 | TRBV20-1 | CSASTLAGYNEQFF
TRBJ2-4 | TRBV20-1 | CSARQTGRGDIQYF
TRBJ1-5 | TRBV12-3/TRBV12-4 | CASSFYRDGQPQHF
TRBJ1-4 | TRBV28 | CASSPYGAVNEKLFF
TRBJ2-7 | TRBV28 | CASSHRLGAYEQYF
TRBJ1-1 | TRBV4-1 | CASSPGGGPTEAFF
TRBJ2-5 | TRBV6-4 | CASSDPSQLAVQETQYF
TRBJ2-7 | TRBV29-1 | CSVEPRGGYEQYF
TRBJ2-1 | TRBV12-3/TRBV12-4 | CASSPTSNEQFF
TRBJ2-7 | TRBV7-9 | CASTPSFSYEQYF
TRBJ1-2 | TRBV29-1 | CSVQGMDYGYTF
TRBJ2-1 | TRBV3-1 | CASSRAPGERNEQFF
TRBJ2-2 | TRBV20-1 | CSARDLASEGGGDAGELFF
TRBJ1-1 | TRBV6-5 | CASSSPAYPGYEAFF
TRBJ2-1 | TRBV7-9 | CASSLSSGSGDEQFF
TRBJ2-1 | TRBV20-1 | CSARDRDSLDEQFF